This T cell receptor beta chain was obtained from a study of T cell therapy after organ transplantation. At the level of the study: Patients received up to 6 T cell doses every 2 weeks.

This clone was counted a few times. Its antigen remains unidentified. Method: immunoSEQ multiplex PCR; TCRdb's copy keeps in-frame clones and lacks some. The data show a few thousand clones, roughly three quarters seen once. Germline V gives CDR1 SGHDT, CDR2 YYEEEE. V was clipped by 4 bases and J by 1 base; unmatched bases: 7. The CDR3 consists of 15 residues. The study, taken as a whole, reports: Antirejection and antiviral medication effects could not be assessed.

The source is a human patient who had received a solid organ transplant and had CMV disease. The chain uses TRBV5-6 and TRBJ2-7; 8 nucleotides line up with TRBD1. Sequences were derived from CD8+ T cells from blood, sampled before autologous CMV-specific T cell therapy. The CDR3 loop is CASSPWTGPSYEQYV. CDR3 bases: TGTGCCAGCAGCCCCTGGACAGGGCCTTCCTACGAGCAGTACGTC.